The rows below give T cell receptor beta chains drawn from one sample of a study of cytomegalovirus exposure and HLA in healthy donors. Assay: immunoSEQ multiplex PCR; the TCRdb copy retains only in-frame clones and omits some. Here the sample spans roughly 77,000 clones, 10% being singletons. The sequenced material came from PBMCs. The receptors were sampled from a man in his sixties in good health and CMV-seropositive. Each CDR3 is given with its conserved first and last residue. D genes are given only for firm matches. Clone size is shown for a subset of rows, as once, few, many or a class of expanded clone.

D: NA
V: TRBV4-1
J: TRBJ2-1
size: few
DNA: TGCGCAGCTGGACGGGGGGCGGGGGAGTACAATGAGCAGTTCTTC
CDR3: CAAGRGAGEYNEQFF

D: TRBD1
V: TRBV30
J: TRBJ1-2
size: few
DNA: TGTGCCTGGAGTCGACAGGGGACAGTCTATGGCTACACCTTC
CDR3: CAWSRQGTVYGYTF

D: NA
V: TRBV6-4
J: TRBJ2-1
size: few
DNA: TGTGCCAGCCAAATTGGAGGACGGGACTACAATGAGCAGTTCTTC
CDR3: CASQIGGRDYNEQFF

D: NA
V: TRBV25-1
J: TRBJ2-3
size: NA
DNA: TGTGCCAGCAGTGTCCGGGCAAGCGGGGATACGCAGTATTTT
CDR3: CASSVRASGDTQYF

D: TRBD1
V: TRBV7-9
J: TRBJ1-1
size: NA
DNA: TGTGCCAGCAGCCCCTCAGGGGGCGGGGTGAACACTGAAGCTTTCTTT
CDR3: CASSPSGGGVNTEAFF

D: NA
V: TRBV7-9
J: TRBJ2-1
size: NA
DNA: TGTGCCAGCAGCCCACAGGACAGCTACAATGAGCAGTTCTTC
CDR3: CASSPQDSYNEQFF

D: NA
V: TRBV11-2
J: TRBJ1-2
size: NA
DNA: TGTGCCAGCAGCGCCACCCTAAAGGGCTACACCTTC
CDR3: CASSATLKGYTF

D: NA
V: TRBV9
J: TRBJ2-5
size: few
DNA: TGTGCCAGCAGCGTAGTTAGCGGAGTAACACAAGAGACCCAGTACTTC
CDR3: CASSVVSGVTQETQYF

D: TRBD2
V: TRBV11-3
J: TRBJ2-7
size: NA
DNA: TGTGCCAGCAGCTCAGCGGGAACTTCCTACGAGCAGTACTTC
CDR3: CASSSAGTSYEQYF

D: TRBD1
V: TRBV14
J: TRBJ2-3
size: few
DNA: TGTGCCAGCAGCCAAGCAGACAGGGGTCGCCTCCAGCCTAGCACAGATACGCAGTATTTT
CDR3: CASSQADRGRLQPSTDTQYF

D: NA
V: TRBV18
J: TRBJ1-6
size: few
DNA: TGTGCCGTCCACAGTGAACTTAGACAGATGTACCATTCACCCCTCCACTTT
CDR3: CAVHSELRQMYHSPLHF

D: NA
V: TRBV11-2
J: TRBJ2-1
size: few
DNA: TGTGCCAGCAGCTTGAGCAGCGACCCCTCCTACAATGAGCAGTTCTTC
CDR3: CASSLSSDPSYNEQFF

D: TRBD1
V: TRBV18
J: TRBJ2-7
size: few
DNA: TGTGCCAGCTCGGGGGACAGGGAGTCCTACGAGCAGTACTTC
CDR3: CASSGDRESYEQYF

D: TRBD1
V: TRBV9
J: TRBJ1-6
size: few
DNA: TGTGCCAGCAGCTCCTGGACAGGGGGTAATTCACCCCTCCACTTT
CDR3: CASSSWTGGNSPLHF

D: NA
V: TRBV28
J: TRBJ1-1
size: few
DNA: TGTGCCAGCAGTTCACCCCCCGGGCAGGGAGGAACTGAAGCTTTCTTT
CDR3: CASSSPPGQGGTEAFF